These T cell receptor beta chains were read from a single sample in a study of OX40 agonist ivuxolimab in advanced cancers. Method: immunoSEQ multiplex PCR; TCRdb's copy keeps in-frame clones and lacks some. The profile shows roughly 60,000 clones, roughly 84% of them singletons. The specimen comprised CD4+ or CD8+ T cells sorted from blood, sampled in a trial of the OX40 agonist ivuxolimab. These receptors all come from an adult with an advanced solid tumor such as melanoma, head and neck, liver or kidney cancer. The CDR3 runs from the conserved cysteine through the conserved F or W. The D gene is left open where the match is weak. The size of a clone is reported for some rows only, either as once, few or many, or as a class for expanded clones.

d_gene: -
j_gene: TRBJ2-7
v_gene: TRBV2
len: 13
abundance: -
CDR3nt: TGTGCCAGCAGTGACCCGGGGTCCTACGAGCAGTACTTC
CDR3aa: CASSDPGSYEQYF

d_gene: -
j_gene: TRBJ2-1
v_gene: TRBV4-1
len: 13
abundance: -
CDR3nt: TGCGCCAGCAGCCAGACCCTGGACAATGAGCAGTTCTTC
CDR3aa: CASSQTLDNEQFF

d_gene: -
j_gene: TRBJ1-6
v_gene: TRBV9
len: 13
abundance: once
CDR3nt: TGTGCCAGCAGCCCCGGAGGCAATTCACCCCTCCACTTT
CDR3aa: CASSPGGNSPLHF

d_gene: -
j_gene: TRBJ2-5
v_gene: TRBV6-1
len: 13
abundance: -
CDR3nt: TGTGCCAGCAGTGAAGGACTAGTGGAGACCCAGTACTTC
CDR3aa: CASSEGLVETQYF

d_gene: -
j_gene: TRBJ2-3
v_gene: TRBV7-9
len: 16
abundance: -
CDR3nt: TGTGCCAGCAGCCGAGGGTGGGGGGAGACCACAGATACGCAGTATTTT
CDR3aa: CASSRGWGETTDTQYF

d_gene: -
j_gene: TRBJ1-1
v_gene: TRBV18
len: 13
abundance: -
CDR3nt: TGTGCCAGCTCACCATACGGAACCGTTGAAGCTTTCTTT
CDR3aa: CASSPYGTVEAFF

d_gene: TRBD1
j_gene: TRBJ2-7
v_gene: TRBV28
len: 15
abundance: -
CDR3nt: TGTGCCAGCAGTTCTATAACGGGACAGGGATACGAGCAGTACTTC
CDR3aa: CASSSITGQGYEQYF

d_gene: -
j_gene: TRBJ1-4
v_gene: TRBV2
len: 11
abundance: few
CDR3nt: TGTGCCGCCAAGGGAACAGAAGGGGTAATTTTT
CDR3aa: CAAKGTEGVIF

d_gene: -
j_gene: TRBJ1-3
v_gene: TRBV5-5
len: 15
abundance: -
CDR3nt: TGTGCCAGCAGCTTGGCCGAGATTCCTGGAAACACCATATATTTT
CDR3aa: CASSLAEIPGNTIYF

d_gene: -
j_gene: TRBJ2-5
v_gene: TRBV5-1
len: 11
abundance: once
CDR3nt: TGCGCCAGCATCCTCGAAGAGACCCAGTACTTC
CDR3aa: CASILEETQYF

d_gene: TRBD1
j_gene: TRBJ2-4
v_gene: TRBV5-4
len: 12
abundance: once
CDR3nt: TGTGCCAGCAGCGACAGGGACGACATTCAGTACTTC
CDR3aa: CASSDRDDIQYF

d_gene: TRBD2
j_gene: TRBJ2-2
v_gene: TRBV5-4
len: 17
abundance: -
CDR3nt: TGTGCCAGCAGCCGAGGGGTTAGCGGGAGGGACACCGGGGAGCTGTTTTTT
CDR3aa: CASSRGVSGRDTGELFF

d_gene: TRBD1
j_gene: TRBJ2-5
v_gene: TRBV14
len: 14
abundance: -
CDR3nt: TGTGCCAGCAGCCATACAGGGGGCGGAGAGACCCAGTACTTC
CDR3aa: CASSHTGGGETQYF

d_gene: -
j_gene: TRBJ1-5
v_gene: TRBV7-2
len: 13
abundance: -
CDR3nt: TGTGCCAGCAGCTTTGCGGGCAATCAGCCCCAGCATTTT
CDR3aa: CASSFAGNQPQHF

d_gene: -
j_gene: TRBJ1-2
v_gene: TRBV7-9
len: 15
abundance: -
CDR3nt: TGTGCCAGCAGCCTTTCCTCGGGAGCCGCGGGAGGCTACACCTTC
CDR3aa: CASSLSSGAAGGYTF

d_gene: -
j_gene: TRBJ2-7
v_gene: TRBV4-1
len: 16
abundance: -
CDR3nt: TGCGCCAGCAGCCAAGGGGAACAAACCGTCTCCTACGAGCAGTACTTC
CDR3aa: CASSQGEQTVSYEQYF

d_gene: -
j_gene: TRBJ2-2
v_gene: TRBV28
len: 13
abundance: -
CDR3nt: TGTACGGTCAGGGGCCCGAACACCGGGGAGCTGTTTTTT
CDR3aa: CTVRGPNTGELFF

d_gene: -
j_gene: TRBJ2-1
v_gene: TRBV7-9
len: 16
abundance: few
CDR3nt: TGTGCCAGCAGACCTAAGCTAGGGGGCGGGAGGAATGAGCAGTTCTTC
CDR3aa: CASRPKLGGGRNEQFF

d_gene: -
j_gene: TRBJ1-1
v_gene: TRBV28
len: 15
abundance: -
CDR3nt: TGTGCCAGCAACCAGCCCGGACGAGGGAGGACTGAAGCTTTCTTT
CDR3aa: CASNQPGRGRTEAFF

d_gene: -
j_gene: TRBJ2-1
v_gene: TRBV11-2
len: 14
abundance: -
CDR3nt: TGTGCCAGCAGCCCTATGGCGGACGCACGCGAGCAGTTCTTC
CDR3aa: CASSPMADAREQFF

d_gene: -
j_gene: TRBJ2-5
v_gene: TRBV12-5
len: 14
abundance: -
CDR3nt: TGTGCTAGTGCTACAGGGTCTGGTGCCGAGACCCAGTACTTC
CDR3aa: CASATGSGAETQYF

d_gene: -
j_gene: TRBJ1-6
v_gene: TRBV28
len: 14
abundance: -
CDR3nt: TGTGCCAGCAGTTTCGGGCAGGATAGTTCACCCCTCCACTTT
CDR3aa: CASSFGQDSSPLHF

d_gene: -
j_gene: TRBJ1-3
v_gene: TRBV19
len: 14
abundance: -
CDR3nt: TGTGCCAGTAGTCGACACCTCTCTGGAAACACCATATATTTT
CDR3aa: CASSRHLSGNTIYF

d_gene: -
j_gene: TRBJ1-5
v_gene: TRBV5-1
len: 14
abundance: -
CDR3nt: TGCGCCAGCAGCTTGGCAGGGTCCCATCAGCCCCAGCATTTT
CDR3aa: CASSLAGSHQPQHF

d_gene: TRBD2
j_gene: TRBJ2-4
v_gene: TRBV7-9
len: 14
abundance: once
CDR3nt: TGTGCCAGCTCGCCGGGGAGGGCCGGAAACATTCAGTACTTC
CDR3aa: CASSPGRAGNIQYF

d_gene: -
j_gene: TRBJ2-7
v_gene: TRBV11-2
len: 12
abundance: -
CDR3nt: TGTGCCAGCAGCCGCTGGAGCTACGAGCAGTACTTC
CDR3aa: CASSRWSYEQYF

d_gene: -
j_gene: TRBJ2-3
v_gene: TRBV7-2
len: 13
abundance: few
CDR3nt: TGTGCCAGCAGCTTACGGCGTGCAGATACGCAGTATTTT
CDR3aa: CASSLRRADTQYF

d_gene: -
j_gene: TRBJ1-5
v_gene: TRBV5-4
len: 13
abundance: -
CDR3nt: TGTGCCAGCAGCTTCGGGCGCAATCAGCCCCAGCATTTT
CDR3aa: CASSFGRNQPQHF

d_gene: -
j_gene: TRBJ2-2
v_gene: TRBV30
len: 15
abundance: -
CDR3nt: TGTGCCTGGAGGTCTGGCGTATTGAACACCGGGGAGCTGTTTTTT
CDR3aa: CAWRSGVLNTGELFF

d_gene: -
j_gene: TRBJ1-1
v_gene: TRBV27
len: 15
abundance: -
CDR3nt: TGTGCCAGCAGTCCGCATTTCGGGGCAGACACTGAAGCTTTCTTT
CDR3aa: CASSPHFGADTEAFF

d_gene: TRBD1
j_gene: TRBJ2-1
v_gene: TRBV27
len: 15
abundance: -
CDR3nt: TGTGCCAGCAGTCCGAAAAGGGGGCCCCACAATGAGCAGTTCTTC
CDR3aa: CASSPKRGPHNEQFF

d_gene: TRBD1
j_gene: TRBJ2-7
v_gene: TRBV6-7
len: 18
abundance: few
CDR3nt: TGTGCCAGCAGTTACTCACAGAGGGGGACAGAGAATCGATGCGAGCAGTACTTC
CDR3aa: CASSYSQRGTENRCEQYF

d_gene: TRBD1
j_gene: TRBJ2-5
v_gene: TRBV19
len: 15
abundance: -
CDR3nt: TGTGCCAGTAGTACCCGGACAGGGGAGGTGGAGACCCAGTACTTC
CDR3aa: CASSTRTGEVETQYF

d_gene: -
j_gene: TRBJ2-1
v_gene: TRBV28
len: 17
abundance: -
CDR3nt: TGTGCCAGCAGTCTCCCTACTGCGGGGCCTTCCTACAATGAGCAGTTCTTC
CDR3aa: CASSLPTAGPSYNEQFF

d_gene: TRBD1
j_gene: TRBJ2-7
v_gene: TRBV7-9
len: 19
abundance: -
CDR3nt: TGTGCCAGCAGCCCACGGGGTCCCGGCCCCGGGACAGGTGCCTACGAGCAGTACTTC
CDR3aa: CASSPRGPGPGTGAYEQYF

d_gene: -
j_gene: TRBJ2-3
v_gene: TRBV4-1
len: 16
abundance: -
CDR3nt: TGCGCCAGCAGCCACCCAGGGAAAACGGACACAGATACGCAGTATTTT
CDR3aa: CASSHPGKTDTDTQYF

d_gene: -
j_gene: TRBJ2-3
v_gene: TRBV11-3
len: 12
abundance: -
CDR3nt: TGTGCCAGCAGTCGTTGGAGGGATACGCAGTATTTT
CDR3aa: CASSRWRDTQYF

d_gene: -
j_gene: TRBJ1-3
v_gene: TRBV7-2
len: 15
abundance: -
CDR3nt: TGTGCCAGCAGCCCGGGACGGTTCTCTGGAAACACCATATATTTT
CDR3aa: CASSPGRFSGNTIYF

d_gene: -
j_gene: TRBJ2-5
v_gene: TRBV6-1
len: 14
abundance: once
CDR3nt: TGTGCCAGCAGTTCCGGACAGACGGAAGAGACCCAGTACTTC
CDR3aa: CASSSGQTEETQYF

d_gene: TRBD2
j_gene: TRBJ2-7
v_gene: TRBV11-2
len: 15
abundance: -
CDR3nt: TGTGCCAGCAGCCCTGGGACTAGCGGGAGTTACGAGCAGTACTTC
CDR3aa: CASSPGTSGSYEQYF

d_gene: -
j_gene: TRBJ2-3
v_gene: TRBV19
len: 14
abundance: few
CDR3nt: TGTGCCACCGCGGACGCCCGGACCACAGATACGCAGTATTTT
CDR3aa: CATADARTTDTQYF

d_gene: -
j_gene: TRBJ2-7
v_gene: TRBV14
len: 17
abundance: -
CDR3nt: TGTGCCAGCAGCAAAGGGCTTCTCGGCGCTAGGCCATACGAGCAGTACTTC
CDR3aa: CASSKGLLGARPYEQYF

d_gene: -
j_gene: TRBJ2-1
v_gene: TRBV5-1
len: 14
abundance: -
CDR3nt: TGCGCCAGCAGCGCCGGACAGCATTACAATGAGCAGTTCTTC
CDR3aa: CASSAGQHYNEQFF

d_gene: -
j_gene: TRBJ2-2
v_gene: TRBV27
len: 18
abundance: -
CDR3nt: TGTGCCAGCAGTTTATATAAGGGACCATCCACGGGCACCGGGGAGCTGTTTTTT
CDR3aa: CASSLYKGPSTGTGELFF

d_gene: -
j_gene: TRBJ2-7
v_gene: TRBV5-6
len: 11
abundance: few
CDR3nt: TGTGCCAGCAGCTGGCTAGCGGAGCAGTACTTC
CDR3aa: CASSWLAEQYF

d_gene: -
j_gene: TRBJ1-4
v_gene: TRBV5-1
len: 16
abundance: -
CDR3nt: TGCGCCAGCAGGTTAGGTAGAGGCTCAACTAATGAAAAACTGTTTTTT
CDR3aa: CASRLGRGSTNEKLFF